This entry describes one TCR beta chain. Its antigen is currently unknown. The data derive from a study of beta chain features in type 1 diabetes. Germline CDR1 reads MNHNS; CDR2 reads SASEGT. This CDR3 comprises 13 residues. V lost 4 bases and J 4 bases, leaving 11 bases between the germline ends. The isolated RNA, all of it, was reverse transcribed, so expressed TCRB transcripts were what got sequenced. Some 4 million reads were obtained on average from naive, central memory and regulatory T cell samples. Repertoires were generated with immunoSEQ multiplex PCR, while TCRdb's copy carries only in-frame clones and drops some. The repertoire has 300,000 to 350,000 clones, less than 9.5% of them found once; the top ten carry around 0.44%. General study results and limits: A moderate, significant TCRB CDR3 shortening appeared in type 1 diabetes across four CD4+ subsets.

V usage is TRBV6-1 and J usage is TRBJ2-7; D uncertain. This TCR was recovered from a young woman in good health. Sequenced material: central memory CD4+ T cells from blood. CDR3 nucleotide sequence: TGTGCCAGCAGTGTGGAGTATTGGTACGAGCAGTACTTC. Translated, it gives CASSVEYWYEQYF.